The text below deals with one T cell receptor (beta chain). The clone's antigen remains unknown. The V end loses 8 bases and the J end loses 5 bases, and a stretch of 22 bases separates them. From its cysteine to its phenylalanine, the CDR3 spans 15 amino acids. Here the CDR3 DNA is all that survives: 45 bases in frame from base 1. Looking up the germline V gene yields CDR1 KGHSH and CDR2 LQKENI. These data belong to a study of cytomegalovirus exposure and HLA in healthy donors (dated by TCRdb to 2017 to 2019). About the study as a whole: According to an earlier analysis of 550 to 750 of the donors, about 179 million T cells yielded 90 million to 130 million unique TCR beta sequences and 276 Gb of sequence data. About 330 gigabases of sequencing data and around 80 million unique TCR sequences made up an early release that covered roughly 670 HLA-typed donors. Among the roughly 390 genotyped donors, about 83% belonged to the genetic ancestry cluster associated with self-reported Caucasian donors. The study aimed to test whether cataloging public T cell receptors could reveal signatures of past pathogen exposure. The T cell repertoires of 666 subjects were profiled by immunosequencing and related to cytomegalovirus serostatus. A separate validation cohort of over 95 different subjects was used in addition to the approximately 610-subject first cohort. The study combined high-throughput TCR immunosequencing, statistical association of individual TCRs with disease status, and machine learning to predict cytomegalovirus infection status. A later analysis re-examined previously published TCR beta repertoires from roughly 720 donors and added high-resolution HLA genotyping to investigate patterns of TCR occurrence. The later analysis used no new phenotypic data to find candidate immune exposures, relying instead on TCR beta sequences and their occurrence across donors. In an earlier analysis of over 550 of the donors, high-throughput TCR beta sequencing was used to judge whether each TCR beta V gene segment behaved as functional or pseudogenic. Donor age, sex, ethnicity and CMV serostatus were collected together with the repertoire data. A later genetic analysis used genome-wide SNP genotypes for about three fifths of the 666 donors, treating that subset as a discovery cohort. All discovery cohort repertoires had been generated on a single sequencing platform. HLA typing included class I and class II loci at four-digit resolution. The number of typed donors differed by locus: about 629-630 for A, B, C, DRB1 and DQB1; approximately 530 for DQA1; 606 for DPA1; and about 470 for DPB1. Roughly five DR-DQ haplotypes were handled as single units for association and clustering because linkage in the cohort was strong. Across under 500 genotyped donors of the cohort, an average of approximately 240,000 unique TCR beta nucleotide sequences per donor were sequenced, and around 19% of those sequences were non-productive. What the authors observed across the whole study: Correlated functional status among segregating V segments might be attributable to linkage disequilibrium, but an unknown experimental factor could not be ruled out. Some IMGT-functional V segments, including TRBV6-2 and TRBV6-3, could not be told apart with the 87-base-pair reads, so those segments were excluded. This cohort had only TCR beta chains sequenced, and the lack of alpha or paired-chain data limited which features could be detected. A later analysis found that HLA-associated TCR beta chains were more clonally expanded and had lower generation probabilities than equally common non-associated chains. A group of highly shared sequence variants was considered likely to be a technical artifact of the sequencing pipeline. In the study, 164 TCR beta chains were listed as associated with cytomegalovirus. A further reported finding was that TCR beta sequences accurately predicted the HLA-A and HLA-B alleles for most subjects in the first cohort. The classifier was reported to diagnose cytomegalovirus status with high specificity and sensitivity in both the original and validation cohorts. In a later genetic analysis, fewer N-insertions in productive TCRs were reported among donors in an Asian-associated ancestry cluster than the roughly 640-donor mean. Most TCR sequences were observed very rarely across donors, whereas some public TCRs were present in many individuals. Immune exposure information for the cohort was limited to CMV serostatus. Strong co-occurrence of HLA alleles, especially DR and DQ, made assigning TCR associations to individual alleles difficult. Roughly 17 rarely observed V segments, including chromosome 9 orphons, were excluded from the earlier analysis of several hundred of the donors because counts were too low. The authors suggested that the approach could potentially be extended to other disease states and immunological phenotypes. In a later analysis, several top co-occurrence clusters were reported to appear linked to parvovirus B19, influenza, CMV and Epstein-Barr virus. A later genetic analysis associated a missense DCLRE1C variant with V-gene and J-gene trimming of TCR beta chains, and an independent cohort replicated the association. HLA typing was unavailable for some donors at each locus, so association tests used only the typed subset. A few of the identified cytomegalovirus-associated TCR beta chains were confirmed in vitro to be specific for cytomegalovirus antigens. According to a later analysis, TCR association rates differed among HLA loci, with DRB1 alleles showing the most associated TCRs and HLA-C alleles showing the fewest. At a false discovery rate of 0.05, a later analysis linked approximately 18,000 TCR beta sequences to specific HLA alleles. An earlier analysis of approximately 500 of the donors showed that most TCR beta V segments appeared in productive rearrangements either about 90% or about 30% of the time, which broadly matched IMGT annotations. In a later analysis, most CMV-associated TCR beta chains were found to appear HLA-restricted, with HLA associations seemingly driven largely by CMV exposure. The presence/absence analyses assumed that sequencing depth was roughly uniform across donors, and that assumption may not be true.

The library was produced with the immunoSEQ multiplex PCR assay. The multiplex PCR relied on a mix of 60 forward primers for TCR Vbeta segments and 13 reverse primers for TCR Jbeta segments. Amplification of the CDR3 region of rearranged TCR beta genes was performed with a multiplex PCR assay on genomic DNA. On the Illumina HiSeq System, the amplified TCR beta libraries were sequenced as 87-base-pair reads. The paper's processing steps were these. Across the roughly 700 repertoires, a later analysis counted tens of millions of unique TCR beta chains, approximately 12 million of which were shared by at least two donors. To remove PCR and sequencing errors, raw reads were error-corrected and collapsed into unique sequences using a nearest-neighbor algorithm that merged closely related sequences. V, D and J gene segments were assigned by aligning CDR3 sequences to IMGT reference sequences. For a sequence to be retained, at least a six-nucleotide match to both a V gene segment and a J gene segment was required. Rearrangements were classified as productive when the CDR3 lacked stop codons and remained in frame with V and J, and all other rearrangements were classified as non-productive. Following IMGT convention, CDR3 was defined as the stretch from the second conserved V-encoded cysteine to the conserved J-encoded phenylalanine. Sequences without an unambiguous match to a single V gene segment were excluded from the earlier analysis of approximately 560 of the donors. An earlier analysis of over 450 of the donors classified V segments as functional when productive rearrangements were above 56.7% and as segregating when the standard deviation between donors was above 5%. A statistical classification framework was developed to diagnose cytomegalovirus status using the catalog of TCR beta chain sequences. In a later analysis, V and J genes were assigned by comparing TCR nucleotide sequences against IMGT/GENE-DB human TR gene sequences. A later analysis assigned CDR3 sequences and most-parsimonious VDJ recombination scenarios with the TCRdist pipeline. In a later analysis, each TCR beta chain was defined by its CDR3 amino acid sequence together with its V-gene family, and reads without a unique V-gene family were excluded. To address suspected cross-contamination and a sequencing artifact, a later analysis removed roughly 640 highly shared, low-generation-probability nucleotide sequences. For each public chain, a later analysis derived a clonal expansion index from normalized ranks of inferred template counts within each repertoire. A later analysis computed generation probabilities with a VDJ recombination model fitted to out-of-frame rearrangements, and checked the results against IGoR. In a later analysis, hypergeometric tests were used to score TCR-TCR, TCR-HLA and TCR-CMV co-occurrence, with a repertoire-size bias correction applied to TCR pairs. False discovery rates were estimated in a later analysis by permuting HLA or CMV assignments 20 times. In a later analysis, co-occurring TCRs were grouped with DBSCAN, and TCRdist sequence similarity was added when clustering was performed within HLA-allele-positive subsets. Repertoires with fewer than 30,000 or more than 120,000 public chains were left out of co-occurrence clustering, as were about five repertoires with anomalous nucleotide sharing. The source is immuneACCESS, and TCRdb retained only in-frame sequences with V and J called. Part of the clones is not carried over; for the studies checked, unresolved V genes explain less than half of this, and the remainder is unexplained. Clone size and the V and J calls come from that table; the DNA yielded D and trimming. This sample's clone table shows about 46,000 clones. The ten largest account for under 1.3% of the sample.

In total, approximately 610 healthy bone marrow donors made up the cohort. All cohort members were sampled while nominally healthy, although unrecorded immune exposures were likely present. The donor was CMV seronegative and belonged to the group of 380 or so seronegative cohort members. Every donor gave a peripheral blood sample, and the peripheral blood mononuclear cells from that sample were used for TCR beta sequencing. The Qiagen DNeasy Blood Extraction Kit was used to extract genomic DNA from the blood cell samples. The sequenced material came from PBMCs. The sequence derives from a woman in her thirties or forties in good health and CMV-seronegative. This receptor chain uses TRBV18 and TRBJ2-7, with TRBD1 tentatively as D gene (5 bases match). Here is the DNA: TGTGCCAGCGGAGACGGGCCTCTCCCGGACAACGAGCAGTACTTC. Its protein is CASGDGPLPDNEQYF.